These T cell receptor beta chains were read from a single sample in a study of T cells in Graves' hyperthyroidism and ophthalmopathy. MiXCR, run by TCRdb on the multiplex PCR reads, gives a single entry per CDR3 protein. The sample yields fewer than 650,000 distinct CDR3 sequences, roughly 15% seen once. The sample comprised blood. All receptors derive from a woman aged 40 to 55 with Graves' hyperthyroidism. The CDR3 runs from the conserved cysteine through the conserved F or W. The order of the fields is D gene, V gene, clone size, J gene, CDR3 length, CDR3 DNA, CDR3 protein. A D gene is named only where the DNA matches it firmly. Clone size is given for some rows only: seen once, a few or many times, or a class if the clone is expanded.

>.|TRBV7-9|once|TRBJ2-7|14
TGTGCCAGCAGCTTACCCAGGGTACCCTACGAGCAGTACTTC
CASSLPRVPYEQYF
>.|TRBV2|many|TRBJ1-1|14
TGTGCCAGCAGCCCACTTCAGGACTACACTGAAGCTTTCTTT
CASSPLQDYTEAFF
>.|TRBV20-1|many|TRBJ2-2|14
TGCAGTGCTAGTGGCGGGGCGAACACCGGGGAGCTGTTTTTT
CSASGGANTGELFF
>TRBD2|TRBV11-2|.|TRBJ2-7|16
TGTGCCAGCAGCCTCCAAGGGGCTAGCGGGATCTACGAGCAGTACTTC
CASSLQGASGIYEQYF
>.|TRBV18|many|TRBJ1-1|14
TGTGCCAGCTCACCACCGCTACGGGGCACTGAAGCTTTCTTT
CASSPPLRGTEAFF
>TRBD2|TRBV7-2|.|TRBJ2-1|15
TGTGCCAGCAGCTTAGGCGCGGGAGGATTCAATGAGCAGTTCTTC
CASSLGAGGFNEQFF
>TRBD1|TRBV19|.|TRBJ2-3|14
TGTGCCACCAGACAGGGGCACATAACAGATACGCAGTATTTT
CATRQGHITDTQYF
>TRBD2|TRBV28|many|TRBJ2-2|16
TGTGCCAGCAGTTTATTCGGGACTAGCGGGACCGGGGAGCTGTTTTTT
CASSLFGTSGTGELFF
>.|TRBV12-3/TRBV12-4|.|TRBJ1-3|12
TGTGCTACTCTGAAGGGTGGAAACGCCATATATTTT
CATLKGGNAIYF
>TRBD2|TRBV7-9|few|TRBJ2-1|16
TGTGCCAGCAGCTTATCCGTACTAGCGGCCGAAAATGAGCAGTTCTTC
CASSLSVLAAENEQFF
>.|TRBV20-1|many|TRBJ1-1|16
TGCAGTGCTAGAGATCCTACCCCCGGGATGAGCACTGAAGCTTTCTTT
CSARDPTPGMSTEAFF
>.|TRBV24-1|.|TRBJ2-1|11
TGTGCCACCAGTGGTCTCAATGAGCAGTTCTTC
CATSGLNEQFF
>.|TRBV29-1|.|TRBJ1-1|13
TGCAGCGTCGCTGACAGGCTGAACACTGAAGCTTTCTTT
CSVADRLNTEAFF
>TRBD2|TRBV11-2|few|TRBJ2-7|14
TGTGCCAGCAGCTTAGAAACTAGCGGTCGCGAGCAGTACTTC
CASSLETSGREQYF
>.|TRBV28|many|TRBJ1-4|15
TGTGCCAGCAGACCCGACTGGGCAACTAATGAAAAACTGTTTTTT
CASRPDWATNEKLFF
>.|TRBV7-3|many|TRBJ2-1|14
TGTGCCAGCAGCTTAGGAGACAGTAACAATGAGCAGTTCTTC
CASSLGDSNNEQFF
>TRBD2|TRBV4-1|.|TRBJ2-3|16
TGCGCCAGCAGCCAAGAGGGGTCTAGCGGGGCAGATACGCAGTATTTT
CASSQEGSSGADTQYF
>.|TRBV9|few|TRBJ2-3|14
TGTGCCAGCAGCGTAGGTGGAATCACAGATACGCAGTATTTT
CASSVGGITDTQYF
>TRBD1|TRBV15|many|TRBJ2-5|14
TGTGCCACCAGCAAGGGGGACAGTAAAGAGACCCAGTACTTC
CATSKGDSKETQYF
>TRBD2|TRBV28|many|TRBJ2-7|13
TGTGCCAGTCGACTAGCGGGAGGGGGCGAGCAGTACTTC
CASRLAGGGEQYF
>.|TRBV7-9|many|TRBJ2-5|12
TGTGCCAGCAGCACGAGAGAAGAGACCCAGTACTTC
CASSTREETQYF
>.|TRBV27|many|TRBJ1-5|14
TGTGCCAGCACCCTCTCTCCCGGGCTTGGGCCCCAGCATTTT
CASTLSPGLGPQHF
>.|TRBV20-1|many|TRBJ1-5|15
TGCAGTGCTAGAGAAACTGCAGGGTTAGATCAGCCCCAGCATTTT
CSARETAGLDQPQHF
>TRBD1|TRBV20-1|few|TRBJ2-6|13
TGCAGTGCCCAGGACAGGGGGGCCAACGTCCTGACTTTC
CSAQDRGANVLTF
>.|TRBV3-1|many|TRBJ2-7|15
TGTGCCAGCAGCTCCCGACAGTCCAGCTCCTACGAGCAGTACTTC
CASSSRQSSSYEQYF
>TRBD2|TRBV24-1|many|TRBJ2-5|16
TGTGCCACCAGTGAACCGACTAGCGGTCCTCAAGAGACCCAGTACTTC
CATSEPTSGPQETQYF
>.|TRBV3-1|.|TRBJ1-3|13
TGTGCCAGCAGCCAAGATGGGGGAAACACCATATATTTT
CASSQDGGNTIYF
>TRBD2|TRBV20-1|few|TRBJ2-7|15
TGCAGTGCTGGGACTAGCGGGAGCGTAAGGGGCGAGCAGTACTTC
CSAGTSGSVRGEQYF
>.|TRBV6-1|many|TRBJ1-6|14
TGTGCCAGCATGGAAAGCTCCTATAATTCACCCCTCCACTTT
CASMESSYNSPLHF
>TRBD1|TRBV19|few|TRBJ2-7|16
TGTGCCAGTAGTCCCAGGACAGGAATTCAGAGGGACGAGCAGTACTTC
CASSPRTGIQRDEQYF
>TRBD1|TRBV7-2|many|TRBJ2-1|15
TGTGCCAGCAGCTACCGGGACAGGGGGAGCGGTGAGCAGTTCTTC
CASSYRDRGSGEQFF
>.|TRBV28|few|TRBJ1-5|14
TGTGCCAGCACTTTAGCACAAACCGGGCAGCCCCAGCATTTT
CASTLAQTGQPQHF
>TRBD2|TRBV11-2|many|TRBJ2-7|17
TGTGCCAGCAGCTCCCGGGGTAGCGGGAGGCCTTGGGGAGAGCAGTACTTC
CASSSRGSGRPWGEQYF
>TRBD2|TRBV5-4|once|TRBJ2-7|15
TGTGCCAGCAGCTTGGTAGCTAGCGGGAGTGGAGAGCAGTACTTC
CASSLVASGSGEQYF
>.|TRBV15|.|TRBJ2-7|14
TGTGCCACCAGCAGAGATCAGGGGCTTGGGGAGCAGTACTTC
CATSRDQGLGEQYF
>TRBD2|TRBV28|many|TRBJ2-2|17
TGTGCCAGCAGTTTATGGGGAGGGACTAGCGGCACCGGGGAGCTGTTTTTT
CASSLWGGTSGTGELFF
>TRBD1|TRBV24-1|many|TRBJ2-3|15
TGTGCCACCAGTGATCCTGGACAGGGGGCAGATACGCAGTATTTT
CATSDPGQGADTQYF
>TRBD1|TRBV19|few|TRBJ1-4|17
TGTGCCAGTAGTATACCCCCCTGGACAGGGGGGTATGAAAAACTGTTTTTT
CASSIPPWTGGYEKLFF
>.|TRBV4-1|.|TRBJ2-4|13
TGCGCCAGCAGCCAGAGGGATTCAAACATTCAGTACTTC
CASSQRDSNIQYF
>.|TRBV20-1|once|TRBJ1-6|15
TGCAGTGCTAGGGCAGAAACAACCATTAATTCACCCCTCCACTTT
CSARAETTINSPLHF
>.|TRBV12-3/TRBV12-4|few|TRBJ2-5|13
TGTGCCAGCAGTCCCCGGGGGTCCACGGGGGTGTACTTC
CASSPRGSTGVYF
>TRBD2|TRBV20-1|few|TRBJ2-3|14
TGCAGTGCCTCGACTAGCGGGAGTGCAGATACGCAGTATTTT
CSASTSGSADTQYF
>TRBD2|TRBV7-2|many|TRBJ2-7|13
TGTGCCAGCAGCCCATGGGGGGGCTACGAGCAGTACTTC
CASSPWGGYEQYF